This is a list of T cell receptor beta chains from one sample in a study of CXCR3-negative and CXCR3-positive naive CD8 T cells. With the 5' RACE reads reprocessed, TCRdb shows one record per CDR3 protein and no DNA. The sample yields 70,000 to 95,000 distinct CDR3 sequences, of which the top ten take up around 1.5%. Sequences were obtained from naive CXCR3- CD8+ T cells from blood. The receptors originated from a human donor in good health. Some clones in this sample may be carry-over from other donors' samples. Both conserved end residues are part of each CDR3.

V	J	CDR3
TRBV28	TRBJ2-1	CASSSSSGGAGNEQFF
TRBV20-1	TRBJ2-1	CSARGFKALYNEQFF
TRBV5-1	TRBJ2-1	CASSPGTSGFYNEQFF
TRBV7-7	TRBJ2-7	CASSLAGAGEQYF
TRBV29-1	TRBJ1-1	CSGEPGQNTEAFF
TRBV27	TRBJ1-5	CASSYQGHQPQHF
TRBV12-3/TRBV12-4	TRBJ2-7	CASSPKSGRTYNEQYF
TRBV29-1	TRBJ2-3	CSVVYLDTQYF
TRBV6-2/TRBV6-3	TRBJ1-2	CASSYLGADYGYTF
TRBV29-1	TRBJ2-1	CSVDTGGAYNEQFF
TRBV28	TRBJ2-1	CASSFGTSGANEQFF